This TCR beta chain was identified during a study of T cells after posttransplantation cyclophosphamide. The study's findings and limits: Recipient CMV seropositivity and CMV reactivation strongly tracked TRB clonality.

The CDR3 extends over 15 amino acids. The V gene's germline CDR1 is MNHEY and CDR2 SMNVEV (reference sequence). V lost 5 bases to trimming and J lost 7 bases; unmatched junction nucleotides: 8. On this clone: The antigen remains unidentified.

Method: immunoSEQ multiplex PCR; TCRdb's copy keeps in-frame clones and lacks some. This sample has 30,000 to 45,000 clones, with around 80% found just once. A marrow graft followed busulfan-fludarabine conditioning, with cyclophosphamide on days +3 and +4. The chain employs TRBV27 and TRBJ2-1; 10 bases are shared with TRBD1. Sequenced material: CD4+ T cells sorted from blood, taken roughly 1,900 days after a stem cell transplant with posttransplant cyclophosphamide. This receptor was identified in a female patient between 40 and 55 years old who received an allogeneic stem cell transplant from a related donor, was CMV-positive, and had no GVHD. Some of these T cells may belong to the graft donor. DNA for the CDR3: TGTGCCAGCAGTCCGTGGGAGGGACAGGGGAATGAGCAGTTCTTC. Its translation: CASSPWEGQGNEQFF.